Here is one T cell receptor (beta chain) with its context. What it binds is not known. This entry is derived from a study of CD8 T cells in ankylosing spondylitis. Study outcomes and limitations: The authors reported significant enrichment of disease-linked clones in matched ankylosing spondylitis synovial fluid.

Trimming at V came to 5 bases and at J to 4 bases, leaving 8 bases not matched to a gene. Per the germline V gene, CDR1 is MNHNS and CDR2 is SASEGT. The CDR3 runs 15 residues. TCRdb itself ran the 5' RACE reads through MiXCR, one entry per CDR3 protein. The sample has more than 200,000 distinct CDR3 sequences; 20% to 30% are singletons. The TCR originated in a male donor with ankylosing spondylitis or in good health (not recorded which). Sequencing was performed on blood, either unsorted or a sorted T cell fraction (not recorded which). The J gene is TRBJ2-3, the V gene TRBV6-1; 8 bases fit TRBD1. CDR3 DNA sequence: TGTGCCAGCAGTCCCGGACAGGGAAGGGCAGATACGCAGTATTTT. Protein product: CASSPGQGRADTQYF.